This T cell receptor (beta chain) was retrieved from a study of naive and memory T cell subsets. Findings of the study overall: No ground truth validated the naive and memory repertoire findings. A few larger clonotypes appeared in naive repertoires, especially CD8, possibly memory cells re-expressing CD45RA.

Both TRBC1 and TRBC2 were covered by a beta constant-region primer of two equimolar oligonucleotides. Ligation attached a single-stranded oligonucleotide with a 12-nucleotide UMI and the SP2 primer to the cDNA 3' end. TCRdb fed the UMI-ligation and nested PCR reads into MiXCR, producing one record per CDR3 protein. The data hold roughly 140,000 distinct CDR3 sequences, with over 15% observed a single time. This clonotype was observed a handful of times. Its specificity is not known. Separate alpha and beta amplification began at the second PCR step. CDR1 is SGHAT and CDR2 is FQDESV in the germline V gene (reference sequence). There are 13 residues in the CDR3. The V segment lost 8 bases and the J segment 4 bases; nucleotides outside the gene matches: 5.

The specimen sequenced was naive CD4+ T cells from blood. This sequence joins TRBV11-1 and TRBJ2-1; 7 nucleotides agree with TRBD2. This sequence originates from a human donor in good health. DNA for the CDR3: TGTGCCAGCTTGCGGGGGTCGTACAATGAGCAGTTCTTC. Its protein is CASLRGSYNEQFF. The complete variable domain, with remaining parts taken from reference TRBV11-1 and TRBJ2-1, reads EAEVAQSPRYKITEKSQAVAFWCDPISGHATLYWYRQILGQGPELLVQFQDESVVDDSQLPKDRFSAERLKGVDSTLKIQPAELGDSAMYLCASLRGSYNEQFFGPGTRLTVL.